The 10 T cell receptor beta chains below were found in one sample sequenced in a study of lymphopenia after photon versus proton radiotherapy. Profiled with immunoSEQ multiplex PCR; TCRdb holds only in-frame clones, not every one. The table records about 22,000 clones, about 89% of them present only once. The sequencing here drew on peripheral blood, taken from a patient treated with proton-based radiotherapy. These receptor sequences come from a man at least 80 years old with esophageal cancer.

The chain carries TRBV19 and TRBJ2-7; D may correspond to TRBD1 or TRBD2 (5 bases each). Germline CDR1 and CDR2: LNHDA and SQIVND (reference sequence). The CDR3 is made up of 13 amino acids. With 1 base removed from V and 3 bases from J, the gap between germline ends came to 7 bases. CDR3 coding DNA: TGTGCCAGTAGTATAGTGGGGGTCTACGAGCAGTACTTC. It yields the protein CASSIVGVYEQYF. The whole variable domain, filled in from reference TRBV19 and TRBJ2-7, reads DGGITQSPKYLFRKEGQNVTLSCEQNLNHDAMYWYRQDPGQGLRLIYYSQIVNDFQKGDIAEGYSVSREKKESFPLTVTSAQKNPTAFYLCASSIVGVYEQYFGPGTRLTVT.

The V call is TRBV29-1, the J call TRBJ2-1; 10 positions agree with TRBD2. The CDR3 runs 16 residues. J gave up 4 bases and V 1 base, and 7 bases lay outside the gene matches. Germline CDR1 reads SQVTM; CDR2 reads ANQGSEA. The CDR3 spells CSVEASGRGNYNEQFF. DNA of the CDR3: TGCAGCGTTGAAGCTAGCGGGAGAGGAAATTACAATGAGCAGTTCTTC.

The CDR3 here is CASSGDRGQGNTIYF. CDR3 bases: TGTGCCAGCAGCGGCGACAGGGGGCAAGGAAACACCATATATTTT. The chain links TRBV5-4 to TRBJ1-3, with 10 bases matching TRBD1. The CDR3 is made up of 15 amino acids. CDR1 is SGHNT and CDR2 is YYREEE in the germline V gene (reference sequence). V shed 4 bases and J 4 bases; nucleotides not matched to a gene: 5.

V is TRBV2 and J is TRBJ2-2, with 7 bases matching TRBD2. The ends lost 5 bases at V and 0 bases at J; junction bases unmatched: 3. Germline loops: CDR1 SNHLY, CDR2 FYNNEI. The CDR3 extends over 15 amino acids. CDR3 DNA sequence: TGTGCCAGCAGTCGGGACTACCCGAACACCGGGGAGCTGTTTTTT. As protein: CASSRDYPNTGELFF.

The chain employs TRBV28 and TRBJ1-6; the D is unclear. V shed 3 bases and J shed 10 bases, with 4 bases lying between them. The CDR3 covers 11 residues. CDR1 is MDHEN, CDR2 SYDVKM, per germline. The CDR3 nucleotides are TGTGCCAGCAGTTTGAGGTCACCCCTCCACTTT. Amino acids: CASSLRSPLHF. Variable domain in full (rest from reference TRBV28 and TRBJ1-6): DVKVTQSSRYLVKRTGEKVFLECVQDMDHENMFWYRQDPGLGLRLIYFSYDVKMKEKGDIPEGYSVSREKKERFSLILESASTNQTSMYLCASSLRSPLHFGNGTRLTVT.

The chain carries TRBV19 and TRBJ1-3; D uncertain. In germline, CDR1 is LNHDA, CDR2 SQIVND (reference sequence). V lost 5 bases and J 0 bases, leaving 11 bases between the germline ends. The CDR3 sequence is 15 residues long. CDR3 loop: CASSPQASSGNTIYF. The CDR3 DNA sequence: TGTGCCAGTAGTCCCCAGGCAAGCTCTGGAAACACCATATATTTT.

The V call is TRBV30, the J call TRBJ2-7, with D unclear. The CDR3 sequence is 11 residues long. V dropped 1 base and J dropped 0 bases, with 1 base sitting between them. Germline V gene data show CDR1 as GTSNPN and CDR2 as SVGIG (reference sequence). The CDR3 loop is CAWSASYEQYF. CDR3 coding DNA: TGTGCCTGGAGTGCCTCCTACGAGCAGTACTTC.

This chain joins TRBV6-6 and TRBJ1-1, with 7 bases matching TRBD1. Germline values: CDR1 MNHNY, CDR2 SVGAGI (reference sequence). The CDR3 consists of 15 residues. The V gene end was trimmed by 2 bases and the J gene end by 1 base; junction bases not matched to a gene: 4. The CDR3 sequence: CASSYVRGANTEAFF. In nucleotides, the CDR3 is TGTGCCAGCAGTTACGTCAGGGGGGCGAACACTGAAGCTTTCTTT.

This clone turned up a few times. V and J are TRBV19 and TRBJ2-7, with D maybe TRBD1 (5 bases). CDR1 is LNHDA and CDR2 is SQIVND in the germline V gene (reference sequence). This CDR3 contains 13 residues. Trimming took off 7 bases at V and 5 bases at J, with 15 bases between the two ends. In nucleotides, the CDR3 is TGTGCCAGTACCCGTCGTCAGGGCGACGAGCAGTACTTC. Protein: CASTRRQGDEQYF.

J is TRBJ1-5 and V is TRBV27; 9 positions match TRBD1. The trim removed 0 bases at V and 4 bases at J, leaving 4 bases unmatched. Germline V gene sequence: CDR1 MNHEY, CDR2 SMNVEV (reference sequence). The CDR3 is made up of 16 amino acids. This CDR3 reads CASSLSGQGYNQPQHF. The DNA of the CDR3 is TGTGCCAGCAGTTTATCGGGACAGGGTTATAATCAGCCCCAGCATTTT.